Listed below are T cell receptor beta chains from one sample, sequenced in a study of blood T cell repertoires in COVID-19. Sequencing was performed with immunoSEQ multiplex PCR; in TCRdb, only in-frame clones are kept and a portion is missing. The data contain hundreds of thousands of clones, about nine tenths of them singletons. The sequencing input was PBMCs or T cells enriched from blood (not recorded which). These receptors all come from a woman under 40 with acute COVID-19. Both conserved end residues are part of each CDR3. A D gene is named only where the DNA matches it firmly.

>NA|TRBJ2-2|TRBV28
CASSFNKGLYTGELFF
>TRBD1|TRBJ1-3|TRBV24-1
CATSRDSGIGNTIYF
>TRBD1|TRBJ2-5|TRBV27
CASSLRGTASRTTQETQYF
>TRBD2|TRBJ2-5|TRBV7-3
CASSRGGQETQYF
>NA|TRBJ2-5|TRBV13
CASSLRRPQETQYF
>TRBD1|TRBJ2-1|TRBV20-1
CSASLFGTGGINEQFF
>NA|TRBJ2-7|TRBV12-3/TRBV12-4
CASSFGQLEQYF
>NA|TRBJ2-5|TRBV2
CASSEGRTVLETQYF
>NA|TRBJ1-5|TRBV3-1/TRBV3-2
CASSQGGRDHQPQHF
>NA|TRBJ1-4|TRBV15
CATSRETLRDTNEKLFF
>NA|TRBJ1-5|TRBV9
CASSPDVRATPNQPQHF
>NA|TRBJ1-1|TRBV6-5
CASSPSGVTEAFF
>NA|TRBJ1-4|TRBV7-9
CASSPYRVNNEKLFF
>TRBD1|TRBJ1-2|TRBV18
CASSPGGGQDYGYTF
>NA|TRBJ2-1|TRBV11-2
CASSGGVFGQFF
>TRBD2|TRBJ2-1|TRBV7-2
CASSLTSGRANEQFF
>TRBD2|TRBJ2-5|TRBV7-2
CASSLFLAGSGTQYF
>TRBD1|TRBJ2-1|TRBV5-4
CASSLPQGSNEQFF
>NA|TRBJ2-2|TRBV19
CASIALIDSGELFF
>NA|TRBJ1-2|TRBV30
CAWIPVSYGYTF
>TRBD1|TRBJ1-6|TRBV2
CASSERLAAGTGMLKSLHF
>NA|TRBJ1-1|TRBV12-3/TRBV12-4
CASSFAGGEAFF
>NA|TRBJ1-4|TRBV14
CASRQPRSKVFF
>NA|TRBJ1-1|TRBV3-1/TRBV3-2
CASSQFGQEAFF
>TRBD2|TRBJ2-1|TRBV10-1
CASSEAPGRGEFF
>TRBD1|TRBJ1-5|TRBV6-5
CASSRDRASNQPQHF
>NA|TRBJ1-4|TRBV28
CASTNRKMAGIQLEKLFF
>NA|TRBJ2-3|TRBV5-1
CASSLVAAVTDTQYF
>NA|TRBJ1-1|TRBV18
CASSRTTDMNTEAFF
>NA|TRBJ1-1|TRBV5-4
CASSSAPTGTMNTEAFF
>NA|TRBJ2-2|TRBV9
CASSVSGNTGELFF
>TRBD1|TRBJ1-5|TRBV27
CASSTGGQPQHF
>TRBD2|TRBJ2-7|TRBV28
CASSLPGTMYEQYF
>NA|TRBJ2-7|TRBV2
CASATDIYEQYF
>TRBD1|TRBJ2-1|TRBV14
CASQGAWDEQFF
>NA|TRBJ1-4|TRBV2
CASRPGSNEKLFF
>NA|TRBJ2-1|TRBV5-6
CASSSGTYNEQFF
>TRBD1|TRBJ2-2|TRBV7-6
CASSLTGQGATGELFF
>NA|TRBJ2-1|TRBV2
CANSRGLSNEQFF
>TRBD1|TRBJ1-3|TRBV7-2
CASSPRQGAPSGNTIYF
>NA|TRBJ1-5|TRBV2
CASRRDGNQPQHF
>TRBD1|TRBJ1-3|TRBV7-6
CASSQNTGVKGNTIYF
>NA|TRBJ1-5|TRBV28
CASTRAGQPQHF
>NA|TRBJ2-5|TRBV3-1/TRBV3-2
CASSQDGTRVGETQYF
>TRBD1|TRBJ2-7|TRBV15
CATSQQGLRNEQYF
>NA|TRBJ2-5|TRBV6-5
CASSYLDRQETQYF
>TRBD2|TRBJ2-1|TRBV28
CASRTSGRGGQQFF
>TRBD1|TRBJ1-1|TRBV4-2
CASSQRRGQGNTEAFF
>NA|TRBJ2-5|TRBV18
CASSRNGVSETQYF
>TRBD1|TRBJ1-1|TRBV19
CASTSAQGQTEAFF
>NA|TRBJ1-1|TRBV5-1
CASSSQTGRGNTEAFF